What follows are 5 T cell receptor beta chains derived from one specimen sequenced in a study of regulatory T cells in long-lasting Graves disease. Building the TCR beta libraries relied on iRepertoire HTBI primers, and CDR3 regions underwent Arm-PCR. Using its own MiXCR run on the multiplex PCR reads, TCRdb lists one record per CDR3 protein. In the table there are around 450,000 distinct CDR3 sequences, about 22% of which are singletons. The time point here: persistent/refractory GD, antithyroid drugs over 5 years with positive TRAb. PBMCs provided the RNA from which the TCR library was made. Sequenced here: peripheral blood mononuclear cells (PBMCs), sampled when the disease was refractory, from a patient treated with antithyroid drugs. All receptors derive from a female donor with Graves disease.

The chain carries TRBV3-1 and TRBJ1-1; 10 bases map to TRBD1. After removal of 5 bases from V and 1 base from J, the junction contained 7 bases not matched to a gene. This CDR3 contains 16 residues. From germline, CDR1 is LGHDT and CDR2 YNNKEL (reference sequence). CDR3 residues: CASSYGTGVENTEAFF. CDR3 coding DNA: TGTGCCAGCAGCTATGGGACAGGGGTGGAGAACACTGAAGCTTTCTTT.

The chain links TRBV7-9 to TRBJ1-2; a weak D match, TRBD1 (5 bases). Trimming cost V 5 bases and J 8 bases, with 15 bases left between them. The CDR3 has 13 amino acids. CDR1 is SEHNR and CDR2 is FQNEAQ in the germline V gene (reference sequence). In nucleotides, the CDR3 is TGTGCCAGCAGCCCTCGAGGGGAGTCCGGCTACACCTTC. This sequence encodes CASSPRGESGYTF.

This clonotype occurred a few times. This chain uses TRBV5-4 with TRBJ2-3; D uncertain. There are 15 residues in the CDR3. Trimming removed 7 bases at V and 1 base at J, with 16 bases between. Germline CDR1 reads SGHNT; CDR2 reads YYREEE (reference sequence). In DNA form, the CDR3 reads TGTGCCAGCGCACGGCTACCCCCCCGCACAGATACGCAGTATTTT. Translating it yields CASARLPPRTDTQYF.

In its sample, this clonotype was seen many times. The chain links TRBV3-1 to TRBJ2-5, with 7 nucleotides matching TRBD2. Germline assignment: CDR1 LGHDT and CDR2 YNNKEL (reference sequence). The CDR3 is made up of 13 amino acids. V was clipped by 6 bases and J by 2 bases; unmatched bases: 3. CDR3 DNA sequence: TGTGCCAGCAGTACTAGCGTACAAGAGACCCAGTACTTC. Translating it yields CASSTSVQETQYF.

This sequence joins TRBV29-1 and TRBJ2-2; D is unresolved. This CDR3 spans 16 amino acids. The V and J ends lost 6 bases and 0 bases respectively, with 17 bases between them. Germline CDR1 reads SQVTM; CDR2 reads ANQGSEA. Written as DNA, the CDR3 is TGCAGCGTCATACCGTTAGAACGGGCGAACACCGGGGAGCTGTTTTTT. Its translation: CSVIPLERANTGELFF.